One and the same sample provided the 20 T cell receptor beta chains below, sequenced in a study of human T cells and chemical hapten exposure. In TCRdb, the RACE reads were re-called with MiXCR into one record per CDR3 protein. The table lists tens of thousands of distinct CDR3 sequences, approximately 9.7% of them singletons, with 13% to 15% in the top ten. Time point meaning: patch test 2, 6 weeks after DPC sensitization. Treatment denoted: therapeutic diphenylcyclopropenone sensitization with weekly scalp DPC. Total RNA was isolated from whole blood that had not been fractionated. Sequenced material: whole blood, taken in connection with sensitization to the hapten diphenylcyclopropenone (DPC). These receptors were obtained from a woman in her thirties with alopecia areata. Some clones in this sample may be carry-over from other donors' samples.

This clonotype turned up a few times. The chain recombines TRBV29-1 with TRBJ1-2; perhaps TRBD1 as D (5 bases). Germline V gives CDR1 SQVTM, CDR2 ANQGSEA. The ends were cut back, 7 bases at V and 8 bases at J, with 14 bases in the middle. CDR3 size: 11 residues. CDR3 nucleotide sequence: TGCAGCGGGCTCGTTGGGGGAGGCTACACCTTC. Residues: CSGLVGGGYTF.

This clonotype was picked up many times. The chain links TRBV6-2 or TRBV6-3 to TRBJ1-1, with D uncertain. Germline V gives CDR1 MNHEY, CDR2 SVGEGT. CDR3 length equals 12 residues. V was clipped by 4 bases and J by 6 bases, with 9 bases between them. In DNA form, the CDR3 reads TGTGCCAGCAGTTCTAATACCCCTGAAGCTTTCTTT. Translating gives CASSSNTPEAFF.

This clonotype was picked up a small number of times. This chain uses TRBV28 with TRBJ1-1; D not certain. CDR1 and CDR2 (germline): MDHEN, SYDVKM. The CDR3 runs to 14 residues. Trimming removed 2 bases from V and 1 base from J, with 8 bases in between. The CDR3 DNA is TGTGCCAGCAGTTTAAGGCGGAGGAACACTGAAGCTTTCTTT. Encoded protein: CASSLRRRNTEAFF.

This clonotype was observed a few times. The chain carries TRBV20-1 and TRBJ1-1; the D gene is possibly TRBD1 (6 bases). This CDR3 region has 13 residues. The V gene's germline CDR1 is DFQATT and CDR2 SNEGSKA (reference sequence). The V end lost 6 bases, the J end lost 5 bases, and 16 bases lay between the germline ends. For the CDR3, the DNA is TGCAGTGCCTCCCCCGGGGGGCGGACTGAAGCTTTCTTT. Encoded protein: CSASPGGRTEAFF.

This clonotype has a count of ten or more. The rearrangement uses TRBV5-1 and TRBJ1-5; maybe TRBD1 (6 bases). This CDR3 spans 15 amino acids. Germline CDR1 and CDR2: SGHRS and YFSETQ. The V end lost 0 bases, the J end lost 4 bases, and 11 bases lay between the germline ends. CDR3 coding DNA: TGCGCCAGCAGCTTGGAGGGGACAAGTAATCAGCCCCAGCATTTT. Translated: CASSLEGTSNQPQHF.

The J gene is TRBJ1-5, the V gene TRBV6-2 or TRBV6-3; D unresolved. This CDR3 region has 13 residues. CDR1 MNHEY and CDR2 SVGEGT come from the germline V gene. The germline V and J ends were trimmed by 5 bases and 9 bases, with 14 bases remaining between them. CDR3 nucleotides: TGTGCCAGCAGTGATAGTGAACTGAGGCCCCAGCATTTT. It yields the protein CASSDSELRPQHF.

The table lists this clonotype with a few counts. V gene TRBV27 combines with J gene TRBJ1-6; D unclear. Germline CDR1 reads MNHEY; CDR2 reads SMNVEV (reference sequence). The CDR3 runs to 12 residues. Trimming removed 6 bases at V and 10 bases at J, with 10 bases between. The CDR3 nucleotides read TGTGCCAGCAGGCCACGGGGATCACCCCTCCACTTT. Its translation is CASRPRGSPLHF.

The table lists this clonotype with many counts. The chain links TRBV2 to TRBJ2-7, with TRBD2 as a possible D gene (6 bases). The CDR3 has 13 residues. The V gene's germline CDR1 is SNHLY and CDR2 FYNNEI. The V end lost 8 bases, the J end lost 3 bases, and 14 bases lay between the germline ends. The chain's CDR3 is CASAEGAVYEQYF. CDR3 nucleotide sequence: TGTGCCAGCGCGGAGGGAGCCGTCTACGAGCAGTACTTC.

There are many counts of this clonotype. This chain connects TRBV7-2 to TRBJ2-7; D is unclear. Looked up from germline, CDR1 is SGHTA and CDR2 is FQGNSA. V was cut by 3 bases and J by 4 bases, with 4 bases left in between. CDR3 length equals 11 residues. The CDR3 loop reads CASSFLYEQYF. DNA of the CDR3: TGTGCCAGCAGCTTTCTGTACGAGCAGTACTTC.

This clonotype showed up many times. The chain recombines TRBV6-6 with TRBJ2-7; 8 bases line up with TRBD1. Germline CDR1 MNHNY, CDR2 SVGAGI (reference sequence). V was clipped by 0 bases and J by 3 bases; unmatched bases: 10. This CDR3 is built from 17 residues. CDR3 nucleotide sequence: TGTGCCAGCAGTTACTCGAGAGGACAGGGAGACCTCTACGAGCAGTACTTC. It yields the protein CASSYSRGQGDLYEQYF.

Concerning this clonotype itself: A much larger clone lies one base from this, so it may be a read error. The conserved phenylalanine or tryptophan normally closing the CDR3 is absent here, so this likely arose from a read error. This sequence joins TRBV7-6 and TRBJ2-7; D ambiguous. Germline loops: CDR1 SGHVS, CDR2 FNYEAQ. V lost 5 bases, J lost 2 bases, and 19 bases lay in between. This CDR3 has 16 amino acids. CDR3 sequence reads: CASSLSQTSSTYEQYY. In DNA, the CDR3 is TGTGCCAGCAGCCTATCACAGACAAGTTCCACCTACGAGCAGTACTAC.

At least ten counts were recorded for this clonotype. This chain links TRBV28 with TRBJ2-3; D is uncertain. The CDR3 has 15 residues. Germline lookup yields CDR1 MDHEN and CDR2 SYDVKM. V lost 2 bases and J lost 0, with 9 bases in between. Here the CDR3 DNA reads TGTGCCAGCAGTTTACCGGGCAGAAGCACAGATACGCAGTATTTT. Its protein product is CASSLPGRSTDTQYF.

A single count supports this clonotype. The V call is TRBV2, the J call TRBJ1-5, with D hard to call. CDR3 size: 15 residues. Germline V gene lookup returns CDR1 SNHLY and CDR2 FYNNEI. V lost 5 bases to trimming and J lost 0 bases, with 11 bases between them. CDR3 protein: CASSPDGYSNQPQHF. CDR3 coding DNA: TGTGCCAGCAGTCCGGACGGGTATAGCAATCAGCCCCAGCATTTT.

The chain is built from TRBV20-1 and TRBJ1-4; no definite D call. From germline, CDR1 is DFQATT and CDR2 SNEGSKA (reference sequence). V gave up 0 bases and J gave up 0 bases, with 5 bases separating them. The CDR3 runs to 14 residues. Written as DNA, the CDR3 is TGCAGTGCTAGAGATCGGGCAACTAATGAAAAACTGTTTTTT. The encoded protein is CSARDRATNEKLFF.

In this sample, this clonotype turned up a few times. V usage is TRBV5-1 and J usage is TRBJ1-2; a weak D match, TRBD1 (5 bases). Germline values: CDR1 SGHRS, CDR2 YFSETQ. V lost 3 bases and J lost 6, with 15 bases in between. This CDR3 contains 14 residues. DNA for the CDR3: TGCGCCAGCAGCTCAAGGACAAACAGGAATGGCTACACCTTC. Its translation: CASSSRTNRNGYTF.

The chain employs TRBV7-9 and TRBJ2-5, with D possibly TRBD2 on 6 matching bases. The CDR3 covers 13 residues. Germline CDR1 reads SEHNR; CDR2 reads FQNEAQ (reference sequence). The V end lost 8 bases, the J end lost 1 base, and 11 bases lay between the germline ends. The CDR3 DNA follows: TGTGCCAGCCAAGCGACTAGCCAAGAGACCCAGTACTTC. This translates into CASQATSQETQYF.

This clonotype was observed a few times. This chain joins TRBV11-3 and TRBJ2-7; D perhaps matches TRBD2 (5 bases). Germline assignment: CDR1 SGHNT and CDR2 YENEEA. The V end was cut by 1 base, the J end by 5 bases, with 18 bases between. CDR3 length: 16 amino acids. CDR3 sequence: CASSLVAAREHDEQYF. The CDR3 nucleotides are TGTGCCAGCAGCTTAGTGGCCGCGAGGGAGCACGACGAGCAGTACTTC. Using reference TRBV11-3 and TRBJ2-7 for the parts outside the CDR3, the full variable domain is EAGVVQSPRYKIIEKKQPVAFWCNPISGHNTLYWYLQNLGQGPELLIRYENEEAVDDSQLPKDRFSAERLKGVDSTLKIQPAELGDSAVYLCASSLVAAREHDEQYFGPGTRLTVT.

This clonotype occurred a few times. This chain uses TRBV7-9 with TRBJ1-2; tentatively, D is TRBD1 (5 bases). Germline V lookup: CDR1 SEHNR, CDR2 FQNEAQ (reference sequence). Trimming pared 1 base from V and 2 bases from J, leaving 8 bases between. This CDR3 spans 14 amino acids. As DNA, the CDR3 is TGTGCCAGCAGCTTAGGGGGCCTCAACTATGGCTACACCTTC. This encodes CASSLGGLNYGYTF.

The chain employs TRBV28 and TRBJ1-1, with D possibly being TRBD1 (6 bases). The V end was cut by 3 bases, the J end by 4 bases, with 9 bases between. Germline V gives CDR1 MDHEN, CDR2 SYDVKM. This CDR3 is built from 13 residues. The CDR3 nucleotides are TGTGCCAGCAGTTTCAGCAGGGGCACTGAAGCTTTCTTT. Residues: CASSFSRGTEAFF. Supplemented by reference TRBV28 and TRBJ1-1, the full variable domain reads DVKVTQSSRYLVKRTGEKVFLECVQDMDHENMFWYRQDPGLGLRLIYFSYDVKMKEKGDIPEGYSVSREKKERFSLILESASTNQTSMYLCASSFSRGTEAFFGQGTRLTVV.

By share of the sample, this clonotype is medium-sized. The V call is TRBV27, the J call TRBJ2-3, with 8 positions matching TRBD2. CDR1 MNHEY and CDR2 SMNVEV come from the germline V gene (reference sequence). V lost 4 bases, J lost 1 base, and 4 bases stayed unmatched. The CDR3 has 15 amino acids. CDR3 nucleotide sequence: TGTGCCAGCAGTTCCATACTAGCGGGCACAGATACGCAGTATTTT. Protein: CASSSILAGTDTQYF.